Listed below are T cell receptor beta chains from one sample, sequenced in a study of T cell responses to AZD1222 COVID-19 vaccine. Sequenced by immunoSEQ multiplex PCR; TCRdb stores in-frame clones only, minus some. Here the sample spans 55,000 to 80,000 clones, approximately 80% being singletons. The source material was peripheral blood, sampled on day 0 of AZD1222 vaccination. All receptors come from an adult in good health. CDR3s include the opening cysteine and the closing phenylalanine or tryptophan. The order of the fields is CDR3 protein, CDR3 DNA, J gene, D gene, V gene, clone size. The D gene is left open where the match is weak. Size tells how often a clone was seen (once, few, many) or the class of an expanded clone, and some rows leave it out.

CDR3: CASSSGTGGLEQYF; DNA: TGTGCCAGCAGCTCCGGGACAGGGGGCCTCGAGCAGTACTTC; J: TRBJ2-7; D: TRBD1; V: TRBV5-5; size: once
CDR3: CASSQLAGTYEQYF; DNA: TGTGCCAGCAGCCAACTAGCGGGGACGTACGAGCAGTACTTC; J: TRBJ2-7; D: TRBD2; V: TRBV3-1/TRBV3-2; size: NA
CDR3: CASSFQGRDGYTF; DNA: TGTGCCAGCAGCTTTCAGGGCAGGGACGGCTACACCTTC; J: TRBJ1-2; D: NA; V: TRBV5-4; size: NA
CDR3: CASRVRGGQETQYF; DNA: TGTGCCAGCAGGGTACGGGGGGGCCAAGAGACCCAGTACTTC; J: TRBJ2-5; D: TRBD2; V: TRBV3-1/TRBV3-2; size: NA
CDR3: CASSLEGVVYEQYF; DNA: TGTGCCAGCAGCTTGGAAGGGGTAGTCTACGAGCAGTACTTC; J: TRBJ2-7; D: NA; V: TRBV5-5; size: NA
CDR3: CASSYPTGGGYTF; DNA: TGTGCCAGCAGTTACCCGACAGGGGGAGGCTACACCTTC; J: TRBJ1-2; D: TRBD1; V: TRBV6-5; size: NA
CDR3: CASSKGGNTIYF; DNA: TGTGCCAGCAGCAAAGGTGGAAACACCATATATTTT; J: TRBJ1-3; D: NA; V: TRBV21-1; size: NA
CDR3: CASSPSGGVPQGTQYF; DNA: TGTGCCAGCAGTCCTTCGGGGGGCGTGCCCCAGGGGACGCAGTATTTT; J: TRBJ2-3; D: NA; V: TRBV9; size: NA
CDR3: CASSPRNEKLFF; DNA: TGTGCCAGCAGCCCCCGTAATGAAAAACTGTTTTTT; J: TRBJ1-4; D: NA; V: TRBV7-8; size: NA
CDR3: CASSPNRGNEQFF; DNA: TGTGCCAGCAGCCCTAACAGGGGGAATGAGCAGTTCTTC; J: TRBJ2-1; D: TRBD1; V: TRBV7-9; size: NA
CDR3: CAISYGGGTGELFF; DNA: TGTGCCATCTCCTACGGGGGGGGCACCGGGGAGCTGTTTTTT; J: TRBJ2-2; D: TRBD2; V: TRBV10-3; size: NA
CDR3: CASSSTRGDTEAFF; DNA: TGTGCCAGCAGCTCCACACGGGGGGACACTGAAGCTTTCTTT; J: TRBJ1-1; D: NA; V: TRBV7-9; size: few
CDR3: CASSSPFQGATEAFF; DNA: TGTGCCAGCAGTTCCCCCTTTCAGGGGGCTACTGAAGCTTTCTTT; J: TRBJ1-1; D: TRBD1; V: TRBV6-2/TRBV6-3; size: NA
CDR3: CSVQRNTNTGELFF; DNA: TGCAGCGTTCAGCGGAACACGAACACCGGGGAGCTGTTTTTT; J: TRBJ2-2; D: NA; V: TRBV29-1; size: NA
CDR3: CASSAGQGANTGELFF; DNA: TGTGCCAGCAGCGCAGGACAGGGAGCGAACACCGGGGAGCTGTTTTTT; J: TRBJ2-2; D: TRBD1; V: TRBV7-6; size: NA
CDR3: CAISETSGGITEAFF; DNA: TGTGCCATCAGTGAAACTTCAGGAGGGATTACTGAAGCTTTCTTT; J: TRBJ1-1; D: NA; V: TRBV10-3; size: once
CDR3: CASSQDSRRETQYF; DNA: TGCGCCAGCAGCCAAGATTCAAGGAGAGAGACCCAGTACTTC; J: TRBJ2-5; D: NA; V: TRBV4-3; size: NA
CDR3: CASSPGQGANEKLFF; DNA: TGTGCCAGCAGTCCCGGACAGGGAGCTAATGAAAAACTGTTTTTT; J: TRBJ1-4; D: TRBD1; V: TRBV6-5; size: NA
CDR3: CASSVMQGSAAGGYTF; DNA: TGCGCCAGCAGCGTAATGCAGGGTTCGGCCGCGGGTGGCTACACCTTC; J: TRBJ1-2; D: NA; V: TRBV5-1; size: NA
CDR3: CASSLGTPYEQYF; DNA: TGTGCCAGCAGTTTGGGGACACCCTACGAGCAGTACTTC; J: TRBJ2-7; D: NA; V: TRBV12-3/TRBV12-4; size: NA
CDR3: CATSRANQGSHEKLFF; DNA: TGTGCCACCAGCAGAGCTAATCAGGGTTCTCATGAAAAACTGTTTTTT; J: TRBJ1-4; D: NA; V: TRBV15; size: NA
CDR3: CASNTGSGSPLHF; DNA: TGTGCCAGCAATACAGGGTCAGGTTCACCCCTCCACTTT; J: TRBJ1-6; D: NA; V: TRBV27; size: NA
CDR3: CASSSGIEQFF; DNA: TGTGCCAGCAGCTCAGGGATTGAGCAGTTCTTC; J: TRBJ2-1; D: NA; V: TRBV7-8; size: NA
CDR3: CASSLAAISPLHF; DNA: TGTGCCAGCAGCTTGGCTGCGATCTCACCCCTCCACTTT; J: TRBJ1-6; D: NA; V: TRBV5-5; size: NA
CDR3: CASSYSRQKNGAYGYTF; DNA: TGTGCCAGCAGTTATTCGAGACAGAAGAACGGGGCATATGGCTACACCTTC; J: TRBJ1-2; D: NA; V: TRBV25-1; size: NA
CDR3: CASSPRGYNEQFF; DNA: TGTGCCAGTAGTCCCCGAGGATACAATGAGCAGTTCTTC; J: TRBJ2-1; D: NA; V: TRBV19; size: NA
CDR3: CASSREGTGRSPLHF; DNA: TGTGCCAGCAGTAGGGAGGGGACAGGTCGTTCACCCCTCCACTTT; J: TRBJ1-6; D: TRBD1; V: TRBV6-5; size: NA
CDR3: CASSLSRQDHNEQFF; DNA: TGTGCCAGCAGCTTATCGCGACAGGACCACAATGAGCAGTTCTTC; J: TRBJ2-1; D: NA; V: TRBV11-3; size: NA
CDR3: CASLPGHRTGELFF; DNA: TGTGCCAGCCTCCCGGGGCACAGGACCGGGGAGCTGTTTTTT; J: TRBJ2-2; D: NA; V: TRBV6-5; size: NA
CDR3: CASSHLRGDGYTF; DNA: TGCGCCAGCAGTCACTTGCGGGGGGATGGCTACACCTTC; J: TRBJ1-2; D: NA; V: TRBV10-1; size: NA
CDR3: CASSPTSGGYTF; DNA: TGTGCCAGCAGTCCGACATCGGGAGGCTACACCTTC; J: TRBJ1-2; D: NA; V: TRBV6-5; size: once
CDR3: CASSPGRSGPGANVLTF; DNA: TGCGCCAGCAGCCCTGGCCGGTCGGGACCTGGGGCCAACGTCCTGACTTTC; J: TRBJ2-6; D: NA; V: TRBV5-1; size: NA
CDR3: CASSQEGYPDNEQFF; DNA: TGCGCCAGCAGCCAAGAGGGGTACCCCGACAATGAGCAGTTCTTC; J: TRBJ2-1; D: NA; V: TRBV4-1; size: NA
CDR3: CASSPPGLDEQFF; DNA: TGTGCCAGCTCACCACCAGGATTGGATGAGCAGTTCTTC; J: TRBJ2-1; D: NA; V: TRBV18; size: NA
CDR3: CASSRDSNQPQHF; DNA: TGTGCCAGTAGTAGAGACAGTAATCAGCCCCAGCATTTT; J: TRBJ1-5; D: NA; V: TRBV19; size: medium-sized
CDR3: CASRSGGTDTQYF; DNA: TGTGCCAGCAGAAGCGGGGGAACAGATACGCAGTATTTT; J: TRBJ2-3; D: TRBD2; V: TRBV7-3; size: NA
CDR3: CASSLVSSATNEKLFF; DNA: TGTGCCAGCAGCTTAGTATCCAGCGCAACTAATGAAAAACTGTTTTTT; J: TRBJ1-4; D: NA; V: TRBV11-2; size: NA
CDR3: CASSQEPGHNTEAFF; DNA: TGTGCCAGCAGCCAAGAACCGGGACACAACACTGAAGCTTTCTTT; J: TRBJ1-1; D: NA; V: TRBV3-1/TRBV3-2; size: NA
CDR3: CASSHQGAGTEAFF; DNA: TGTGCCAGCAGTCACCAGGGGGCAGGAACTGAAGCTTTCTTT; J: TRBJ1-1; D: TRBD1; V: TRBV6-5; size: many
CDR3: CASSFYEQYF; DNA: TGTGCCAGCAGCTTCTACGAGCAGTACTTC; J: TRBJ2-7; D: NA; V: TRBV7-4; size: NA
CDR3: CSVKTRNNEQFF; DNA: TGCAGCGTAAAAACTAGGAACAATGAGCAGTTCTTC; J: TRBJ2-1; D: NA; V: TRBV29-1; size: NA
CDR3: CASSPYSGTGGNIQYF; DNA: TGTGCCAGCAGCCCATACTCCGGGACAGGGGGAAACATTCAGTACTTC; J: TRBJ2-4; D: TRBD1; V: TRBV7-3; size: NA
CDR3: CASTKEVAGAPEQYF; DNA: TGTGCCAGCACCAAGGAAGTAGCGGGGGCTCCCGAGCAGTACTTC; J: TRBJ2-7; D: TRBD2; V: TRBV7-9; size: NA
CDR3: CATSSPGLAGGNTGELFF; DNA: TGTGCCACCAGCTCACCGGGACTAGCGGGGGGAAACACCGGGGAGCTGTTTTTT; J: TRBJ2-2; D: TRBD2; V: TRBV15; size: once
CDR3: CASSLTSGGNEQYF; DNA: TGTGCCAGCAGCTTAACAAGCGGGGGGAACGAGCAGTACTTC; J: TRBJ2-7; D: TRBD2; V: TRBV7-3; size: few
CDR3: CASSKGLSYNEQFF; DNA: TGTGCCAGCAGTAAGGGACTTTCCTACAATGAGCAGTTCTTC; J: TRBJ2-1; D: NA; V: TRBV27; size: NA
CDR3: CASSERGNTEAFF; DNA: TGTGCCAGCAGTGAACGGGGGAACACTGAAGCTTTCTTT; J: TRBJ1-1; D: NA; V: TRBV6-1; size: few
CDR3: CASSPQGAGQPQHF; DNA: TGTGCCAGCAGCCCTCAGGGGGCAGGGCAGCCCCAGCATTTT; J: TRBJ1-5; D: TRBD1; V: TRBV27; size: NA
CDR3: CASSGEGASYNEQFF; DNA: TGTGCCAGCAGCGGGGAGGGGGCCTCCTACAATGAGCAGTTCTTC; J: TRBJ2-1; D: NA; V: TRBV9; size: NA
CDR3: CASSSGDRGPDTQYF; DNA: TGTGCCAGCAGTTCGGGGGACAGGGGACCAGATACGCAGTATTTT; J: TRBJ2-3; D: TRBD1; V: TRBV27; size: NA
CDR3: CASSTIPGPRGTEAFF; DNA: TGTGCCAGTAGTACGATACCGGGACCGCGGGGCACTGAAGCTTTCTTT; J: TRBJ1-1; D: NA; V: TRBV19; size: once
CDR3: CATSNPFWGETYEQYF; DNA: TGTGCCACCAGCAACCCCTTTTGGGGGGAGACCTACGAGCAGTACTTC; J: TRBJ2-7; D: NA; V: TRBV15; size: few
CDR3: CASSLSSSYNSPLHF; DNA: TGTGCCAGCAGCTTAAGTAGCTCCTATAATTCACCCCTCCACTTT; J: TRBJ1-6; D: NA; V: TRBV7-6; size: NA
CDR3: CASSVDWTAYNSPLHF; DNA: TGTGCCAGCAGCGTAGATTGGACTGCTTATAATTCACCCCTCCACTTT; J: TRBJ1-6; D: NA; V: TRBV9; size: NA
CDR3: CASSLSGAYQPQHF; DNA: TGTGCCAGCAGTTTATCGGGGGCTTATCAGCCCCAGCATTTT; J: TRBJ1-5; D: NA; V: TRBV27; size: NA
CDR3: CASSLEMVWMNTEAFF; DNA: TGTGCCAGCAGCTTAGAAATGGTTTGGATGAACACTGAAGCTTTCTTT; J: TRBJ1-1; D: NA; V: TRBV7-2; size: few
CDR3: CASSPSDRGTYEQYF; DNA: TGTGCTAGCAGCCCCAGCGACAGGGGAACCTACGAGCAGTACTTC; J: TRBJ2-7; D: TRBD1; V: TRBV7-7; size: NA
CDR3: CASSPTRTAAKNIQYF; DNA: TGCGCCAGCAGCCCAACCCGGACAGCAGCCAAAAACATTCAGTACTTC; J: TRBJ2-4; D: NA; V: TRBV4-3; size: NA